The T cell receptor beta chain under discussion was sequenced for a study of blood T cell repertoires in COVID-19. The wider study: Italy, Spain and the United States were the sources of the convalescent and acute COVID-19 samples. T cells, B-cell-depleted T cells, or PBMCs supplied cDNA or gDNA.

Participants, about 18 to 90 years old, spanned approximately 25 US areas. Recovery among Cohort 3 donors was established by two negative PCRs, clearance, or symptom resolution. This table comes from immunoSEQ multiplex PCR, and its TCRdb copy is limited to in-frame clones, with some not included. The table records roughly 400,000 clones, about 90% of them present only once. This CDR3 comprises 13 residues. CDR1 MGHDK and CDR2 SYGVNS come from the germline V gene. As regards this clone: One end of the junction does not line up with germline, which may come from a read error.

The clonotype originates from a man younger than 35 who had recovered from COVID-19. The chain has TRBV25-1 and TRBJ1-1, with TRBD1 as a possible D gene (5 bases). Sample: PBMCs or T cells enriched from blood (not recorded which). CDR3: CASCDSLNTEAFF. Written as DNA, the CDR3 is TGTGCCAGCTGTGACAGTCTGAACACTGAAGCTTTCTTT.